A selection of T cell receptor beta chains follows, all from one sample in a study of cytomegalovirus exposure and HLA in healthy donors. The protocol was immunoSEQ multiplex PCR, while the TCRdb copy is restricted to in-frame clones and leaves out a portion. The sample holds 100,000 to 150,000 clones. Input material: PBMCs. These TCRs come from a woman aged 40 to 49 in good health and CMV-seropositive. The CDR3 runs from the conserved cysteine through the conserved F or W. The D gene is left open where the match is weak.

TRBJ1-2	NA	TRBV6-5	CASSYGIRGSWGYTF	TGTGCCAGCAGTTACGGGATTCGGGGATCCTGGGGCTACACCTTC
TRBJ2-7	TRBD2	TRBV11-3	CASSPGTSEIYEQYF	TGTGCCAGCAGTCCCGGGACTAGCGAGATTTACGAGCAGTACTTC
TRBJ2-7	NA	TRBV21-1	CASTKTGTIYEQYF	TGTGCCAGCACCAAAACCGGGACAATCTACGAGCAGTACTTC
TRBJ1-3	TRBD1	TRBV5-6	CASRRTGLGNTIYF	TGTGCCAGCAGGAGGACAGGGCTTGGAAACACCATATATTTT
TRBJ2-7	NA	TRBV7-2	CASSLRREYEQYF	TGTGCCAGCAGCTTACGGAGGGAGTACGAGCAGTACTTC
TRBJ2-1	TRBD2	TRBV14	CASSQGGGRWDEQFF	TGTGCCAGCAGCCAAGGTGGCGGGAGGTGGGATGAGCAGTTCTTC
TRBJ2-7	NA	TRBV7-9	CASSPGKIEQYF	TGTGCCAGCAGCCCGGGGAAAATCGAGCAGTACTTC
TRBJ1-5	NA	TRBV7-2	CASSILVRQNQPQHF	TGTGCCAGCAGCATCCTTGTCCGACAGAATCAGCCCCAGCATTTT
TRBJ2-1	TRBD2	TRBV10-1	CASRGSTSGTNEQFF	TGCGCCAGCAGGGGATCGACTAGCGGAACAAATGAGCAGTTCTTC
TRBJ2-3	NA	TRBV15	CATSRGGSTDTQYF	TGTGCCACCAGCAGAGGTGGCAGCACAGATACGCAGTATTTT
TRBJ2-3	NA	TRBV11-2	CASSLGASSDTQYF	TGTGCCAGCAGCTTAGGTGCTAGCTCAGATACGCAGTATTTT
TRBJ2-7	NA	TRBV28	CASSLAQDRGEQYF	TGTGCCAGCAGTTTAGCTCAGGACCGGGGGGAGCAGTACTTC
TRBJ1-2	NA	TRBV5-1	CASSLGNRGLDGYTF	TGCGCCAGCAGCTTGGGAAATAGAGGGTTGGATGGCTACACCTTC
TRBJ1-2	NA	TRBV2	CASSGGRDRNYGYTF	TGTGCCAGCAGTGGGGGGAGGGACCGTAACTATGGCTACACCTTC
TRBJ1-2	NA	TRBV28	CASSLYRRENGYTF	TGTGCCAGCAGTTTATATAGGAGGGAGAATGGCTACACCTTC
TRBJ1-2	NA	TRBV9	CASSVGTQGYGYTF	TGTGCCAGCAGCGTGGGCACCCAGGGCTATGGCTACACCTTC
TRBJ2-7	TRBD2	TRBV6-1	CASTEAGGPYEQYF	TGTGCCAGCACGGAAGCGGGAGGGCCCTACGAGCAGTACTTC
TRBJ2-7	TRBD1	TRBV19	CASSTTGGVYEQYF	TGTGCCAGTAGTACTACAGGGGGCGTCTACGAGCAGTACTTC
TRBJ1-4	TRBD1	TRBV7-2	CASSLDRATNEKLFF	TGTGCCAGCAGCTTGGACAGGGCCACTAATGAAAAACTGTTTTTT
TRBJ2-1	NA	TRBV6-4	CASSDRPGSNEQFF	TGTGCCAGCAGTGACAGGCCAGGGTCGAATGAGCAGTTCTTC
TRBJ1-4	TRBD1	TRBV20-1	CSALDRGLLFF	TGCAGTGCTTTAGACAGGGGACTTCTGTTTTTT
TRBJ2-3	NA	TRBV11-2	CASSLDRNSGNTQYF	TGTGCCAGCAGCTTAGATCGGAATAGCGGTAATACGCAGTATTTT
TRBJ1-4	TRBD1	TRBV11-2	CASSQDRGHEKLFF	TGTGCCAGCAGCCAAGACAGGGGGCATGAAAAACTGTTTTTT
TRBJ2-2	TRBD2	TRBV7-2	CASSWTSVNTGELFF	TGTGCCAGCAGCTGGACTAGCGTGAACACCGGGGAGCTGTTTTTT
TRBJ1-5	NA	TRBV14	CASSQGAYQPQHF	TGTGCCAGCAGCCAAGGGGCATATCAGCCCCAGCATTTT
TRBJ2-3	TRBD2	TRBV10-3	CAISKGLAGHGDTQYF	TGTGCCATCAGCAAGGGACTAGCGGGGCATGGAGATACGCAGTATTTT
TRBJ2-1	TRBD2	TRBV10-3	CAISDPSGRTNEQFF	TGTGCCATCAGTGACCCTAGCGGGAGGACAAATGAGCAGTTCTTC
TRBJ2-7	TRBD1	TRBV5-5	CASSLGPGQDYEQYF	TGTGCCAGCAGCTTGGGCCCGGGACAGGATTACGAGCAGTACTTC
TRBJ1-1	NA	TRBV7-3	CASSSGQLNTEAFF	TGTGCCAGCAGTTCGGGACAATTGAACACTGAAGCTTTCTTT
TRBJ2-5	TRBD2	TRBV9	CASSELGVAGAGETQYF	TGTGCCAGCAGCGAACTGGGGGTAGCGGGAGCGGGGGAGACCCAGTACTTC
TRBJ2-5	TRBD2	TRBV7-9	CASTIGLAAQETQYF	TGTGCCAGCACCATTGGCCTAGCGGCTCAAGAGACCCAGTACTTC
TRBJ2-7	TRBD2	TRBV11-2	CASSTLGGTSESSYEQYF	TGTGCCAGCAGCACCCTAGGGGGGACTAGCGAGAGCTCCTACGAGCAGTACTTC
TRBJ2-7	TRBD1	TRBV11-3	CASSPTGTGAYEQYF	TGTGCCAGCAGCCCAACCGGGACAGGAGCTTACGAGCAGTACTTC
TRBJ1-5	NA	TRBV25-1	CASSDLEPLSAQHF	TGTGCCAGCAGTGACCTGGAGCCGCTATCAGCCCAGCATTTT
TRBJ1-5	TRBD1	TRBV18	CASSPGTANQPQHF	TGTGCCAGCTCACCCGGGACAGCTAATCAGCCCCAGCATTTT
TRBJ2-3	TRBD2	TRBV6-5	CASSRLAGVPDTQYF	TGTGCCAGCAGCCGACTAGCGGGAGTTCCAGATACGCAGTATTTT
TRBJ2-5	NA	TRBV27	CASSSGQLWRETQYF	TGTGCCAGCAGTTCCGGACAGCTCTGGAGGGAGACCCAGTACTTC
TRBJ2-3	TRBD1	TRBV7-8	CASSSGQGVVDTQYF	TGTGCCAGCAGCTCGGGACAGGGAGTTGTCGATACGCAGTATTTT
TRBJ1-1	TRBD1	TRBV5-1	CASSGGTGYTEAFF	TGCGCCAGCAGCGGTGGGACAGGTTACACTGAAGCTTTCTTT
TRBJ1-1	NA	TRBV27	CASTMGGQGNTEAFF	TGTGCCAGTACGATGGGGGGGCAAGGGAACACTGAAGCTTTCTTT
TRBJ2-2	NA	TRBV15	CATSRVGSAGELFF	TGTGCCACCAGCAGAGTTGGCTCAGCCGGGGAGCTGTTTTTT
TRBJ1-2	NA	TRBV27	CASSRTADYGYTF	TGTGCCAGCAGCCGGACAGCCGACTATGGCTACACCTTC
TRBJ1-1	NA	TRBV5-1	CASSMGAMNTEAFF	TGCGCCAGCAGCATGGGCGCGATGAACACTGAAGCTTTCTTT
TRBJ1-4	NA	TRBV7-9	CASSALTGNNEKLFF	TGTGCCAGCAGCGCCCTGACAGGAAATAATGAAAAACTGTTTTTT
TRBJ1-1	NA	TRBV29-1	CSVDPQGVTEAFF	TGCAGCGTTGACCCACAGGGAGTCACTGAAGCTTTCTTT
TRBJ2-7	NA	TRBV5-4	CASSLRTTDEQYF	TGTGCCAGCAGCTTACGGACTACAGACGAGCAGTACTTC
TRBJ1-1	TRBD1	TRBV5-5	CASSLSPGQGIGAFF	TGTGCCAGCAGCTTGTCGCCCGGACAGGGAATTGGAGCTTTCTTT
TRBJ2-5	NA	TRBV9	CASSVEGHPFQTQYF	TGTGCCAGCAGCGTAGAGGGACACCCCTTCCAGACCCAGTACTTC
TRBJ2-5	TRBD2	TRBV9	CASSGAVASSGEETQYF	TGTGCCAGCAGCGGTGCGGTTGCGTCTAGCGGGGAAGAGACCCAGTACTTC
TRBJ1-6	NA	TRBV10-3	CAISEGDKVNSPLHF	TGTGCCATCAGTGAGGGGGACAAAGTTAATTCACCCCTCCACTTT
TRBJ1-1	NA	TRBV28	CASRSLGQSLMNTEAFF	TGTGCCAGCAGATCCCTAGGACAGAGTCTCATGAACACTGAAGCTTTCTTT